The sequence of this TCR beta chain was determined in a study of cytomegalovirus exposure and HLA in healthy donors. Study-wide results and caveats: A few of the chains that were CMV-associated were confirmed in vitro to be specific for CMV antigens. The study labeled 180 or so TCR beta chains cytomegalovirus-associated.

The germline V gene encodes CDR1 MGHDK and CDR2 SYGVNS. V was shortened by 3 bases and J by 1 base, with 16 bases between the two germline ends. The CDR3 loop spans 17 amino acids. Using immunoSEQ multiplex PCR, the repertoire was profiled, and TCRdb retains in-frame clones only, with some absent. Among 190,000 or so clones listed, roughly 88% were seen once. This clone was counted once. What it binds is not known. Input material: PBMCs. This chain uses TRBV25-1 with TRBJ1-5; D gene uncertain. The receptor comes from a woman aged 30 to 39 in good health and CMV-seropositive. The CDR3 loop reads CASSEDQATTSNQPQHF. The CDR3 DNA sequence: TGTGCCAGCAGTGAGGATCAGGCAACCACAAGCAATCAGCCCCAGCATTTT.